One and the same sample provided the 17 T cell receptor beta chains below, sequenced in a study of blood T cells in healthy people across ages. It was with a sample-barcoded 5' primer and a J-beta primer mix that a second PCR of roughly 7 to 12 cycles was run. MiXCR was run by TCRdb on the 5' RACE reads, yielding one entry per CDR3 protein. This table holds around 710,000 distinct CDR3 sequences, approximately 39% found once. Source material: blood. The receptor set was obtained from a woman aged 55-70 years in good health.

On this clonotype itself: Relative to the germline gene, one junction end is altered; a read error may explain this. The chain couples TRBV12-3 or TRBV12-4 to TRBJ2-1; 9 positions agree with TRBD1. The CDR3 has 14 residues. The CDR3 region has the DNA TGTGTCAGCAGGTACAGGGGGCTGGACAATGAGCAGTTCTTC. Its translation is CVSRYRGLDNEQFF.

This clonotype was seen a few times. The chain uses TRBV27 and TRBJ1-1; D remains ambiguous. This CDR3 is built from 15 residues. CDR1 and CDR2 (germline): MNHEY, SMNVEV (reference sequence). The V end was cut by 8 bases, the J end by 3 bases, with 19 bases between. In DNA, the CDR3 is TGTGCCAGCGCCCCGGGCCCGACATGGGACACTGAAGCTTTCTTT. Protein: CASAPGPTWDTEAFF.

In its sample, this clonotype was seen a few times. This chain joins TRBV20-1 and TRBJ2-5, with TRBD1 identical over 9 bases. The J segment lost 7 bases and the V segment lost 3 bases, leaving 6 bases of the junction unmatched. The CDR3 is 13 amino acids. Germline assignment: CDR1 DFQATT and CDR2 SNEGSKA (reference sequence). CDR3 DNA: TGCAGTGCTAGGGGACAGGGATTGGGGACCCAGTACTTC. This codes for CSARGQGLGTQYF.

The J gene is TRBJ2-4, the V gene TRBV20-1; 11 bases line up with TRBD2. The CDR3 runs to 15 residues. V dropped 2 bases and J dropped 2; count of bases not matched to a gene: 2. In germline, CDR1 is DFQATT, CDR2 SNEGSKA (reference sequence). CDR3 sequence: CSARLAGGTKNIQYF. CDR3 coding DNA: TGCAGTGCTAGACTAGCGGGAGGTACCAAAAACATTCAGTACTTC.

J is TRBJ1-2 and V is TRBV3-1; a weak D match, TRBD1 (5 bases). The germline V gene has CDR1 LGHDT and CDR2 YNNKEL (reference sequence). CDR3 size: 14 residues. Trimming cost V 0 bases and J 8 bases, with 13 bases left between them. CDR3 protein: CASSQERDGGGYTF. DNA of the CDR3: TGTGCCAGCAGCCAAGAAAGGGACGGGGGAGGCTACACCTTC.

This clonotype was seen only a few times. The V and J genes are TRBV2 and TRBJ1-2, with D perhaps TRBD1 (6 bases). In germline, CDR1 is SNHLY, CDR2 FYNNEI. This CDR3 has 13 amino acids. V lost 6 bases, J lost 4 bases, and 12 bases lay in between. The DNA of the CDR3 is TGTGCCAGCAGCCGACAGGAGGTCTATGGCTACACCTTC. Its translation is CASSRQEVYGYTF.

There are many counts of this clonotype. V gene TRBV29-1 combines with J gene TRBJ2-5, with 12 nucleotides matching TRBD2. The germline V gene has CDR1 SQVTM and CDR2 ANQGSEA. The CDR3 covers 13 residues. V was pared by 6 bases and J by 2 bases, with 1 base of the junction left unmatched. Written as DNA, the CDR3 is TGCAGCGTCGGGACTAGCGGGCAAGAGACCCAGTACTTC. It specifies CSVGTSGQETQYF.

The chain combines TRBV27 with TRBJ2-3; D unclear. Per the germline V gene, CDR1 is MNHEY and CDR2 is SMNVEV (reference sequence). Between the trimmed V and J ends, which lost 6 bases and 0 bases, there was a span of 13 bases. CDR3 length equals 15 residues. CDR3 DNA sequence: TGTGCCAGCAGACAAATTCCCTCTAGCACAGATACGCAGTATTTT. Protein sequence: CASRQIPSSTDTQYF.

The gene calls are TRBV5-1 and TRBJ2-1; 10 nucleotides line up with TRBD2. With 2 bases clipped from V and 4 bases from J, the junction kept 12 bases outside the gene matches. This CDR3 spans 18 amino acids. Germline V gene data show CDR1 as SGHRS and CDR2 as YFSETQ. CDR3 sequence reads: CASSLAMLAGDSYNEQFF. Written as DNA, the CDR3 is TGCGCCAGCAGCTTAGCGATGCTAGCGGGAGATTCATACAATGAGCAGTTCTTC. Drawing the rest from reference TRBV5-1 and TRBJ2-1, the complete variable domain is KAGVTQTPRYLIKTRGQQVTLSCSPISGHRSVSWYQQTPGQGLQFLFEYFSETQRNKGNFPGRFSGRQFSNSRSEMNVSTLELGDSALYLCASSLAMLAGDSYNEQFFGPGTRLTVL.

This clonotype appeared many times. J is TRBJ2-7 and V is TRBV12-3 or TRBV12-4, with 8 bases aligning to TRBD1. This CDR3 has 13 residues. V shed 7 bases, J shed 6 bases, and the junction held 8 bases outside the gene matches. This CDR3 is CASTGGALGEQYF. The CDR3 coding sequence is TGTGCCAGCACAGGGGGCGCGCTGGGCGAGCAGTACTTC.

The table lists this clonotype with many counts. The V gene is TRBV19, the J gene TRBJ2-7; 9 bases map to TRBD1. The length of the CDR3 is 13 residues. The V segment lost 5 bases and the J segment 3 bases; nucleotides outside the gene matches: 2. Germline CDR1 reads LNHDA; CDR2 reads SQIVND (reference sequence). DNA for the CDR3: TGTGCCAGTAGTCGGACAGGGGTCTACGAGCAGTACTTC. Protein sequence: CASSRTGVYEQYF.

In DNA form, the CDR3 reads TGTGCCAGCAGTTACGGGAGGGGACTGCAAGAGACCCAGTTCTTC. Its protein is CASSYGRGLQETQFF. This chain connects TRBV6-2 or TRBV6-3 to TRBJ2-1; 7 bases agree with TRBD2. J gave up 13 bases and V 2 bases, and 14 bases lay outside the gene matches. In germline, CDR1 is MNHEY, CDR2 SVGEGT. The CDR3 has 15 amino acids.

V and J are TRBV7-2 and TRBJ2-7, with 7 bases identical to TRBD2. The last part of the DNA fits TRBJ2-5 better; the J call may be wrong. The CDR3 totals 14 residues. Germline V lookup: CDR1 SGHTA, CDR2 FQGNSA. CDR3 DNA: TGTGCCAGCAGCACGACTAGCATGGGGAGGACCCAGTACTTC. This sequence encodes CASSTTSMGRTQYF.

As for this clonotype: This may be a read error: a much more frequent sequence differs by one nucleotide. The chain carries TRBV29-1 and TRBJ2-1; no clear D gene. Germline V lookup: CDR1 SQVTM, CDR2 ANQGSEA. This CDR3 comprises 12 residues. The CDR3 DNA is TGCTGCGCCCGAGACGGCTACAATGAGCAGTTCTTC. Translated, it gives CCARDGYNEQFF.

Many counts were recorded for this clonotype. In nucleotides, the CDR3 is TGCAGCGTTGAAGCTCGGACAGGGTCCGGCTACACCTTC. Protein product: CSVEARTGSGYTF. This rearrangement joins TRBV29-1 to TRBJ1-2; 8 bases map to TRBD1. The CDR3 has 13 residues. Losses at the gene ends were 1 base for V and 8 bases for J; bases not matched to a gene: 6. The germline CDR1 and CDR2 sequences are SQVTM and ANQGSEA.

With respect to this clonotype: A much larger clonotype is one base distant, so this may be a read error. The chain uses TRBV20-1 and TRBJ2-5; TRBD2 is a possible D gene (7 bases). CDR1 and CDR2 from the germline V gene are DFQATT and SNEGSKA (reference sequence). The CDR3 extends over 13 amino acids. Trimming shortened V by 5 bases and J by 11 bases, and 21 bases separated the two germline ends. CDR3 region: CSAVGGGNNEQYF. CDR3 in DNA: TGCAGTGCTGTTGGGGGGGGCAATAATGAGCAGTACTTC.

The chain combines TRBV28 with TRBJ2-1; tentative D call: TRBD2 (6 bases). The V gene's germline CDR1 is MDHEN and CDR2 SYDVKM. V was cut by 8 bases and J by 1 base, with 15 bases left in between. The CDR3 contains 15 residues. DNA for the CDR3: TGTGCCAGCGGTTCAGCGGAGGGGTCCTACAATGAGCAGTTCTTC. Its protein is CASGSAEGSYNEQFF.